The T cell receptor (beta chain) described here comes from a study of CD8+ T cells in alopecia areata. V was trimmed by 3 bases and J by 5 bases, leaving 14 bases between them. CDR3 length equals 14 residues. CDR1 and CDR2 from the germline V gene are SGHTA and FQGNSA. RNA extraction and reverse transcription yielded cDNA as sequencing template. Libraries were prepared by immunoSEQ multiplex PCR; TCRdb keeps only in-frame clonotypes and omits some of them. This table has 100,000 to 150,000 clones, under 65% appearing once. Treatment reported: oral pan-JAK inhibitor, 5-10 mg twice daily. Sequences were derived from CD4+ T cells sorted from blood, sampled at week 4, from a patient treated with tofacitinib. The chain has TRBV7-2 and TRBJ2-7; D is perhaps TRBD1 (5 bases). The sequence came from a human donor with alopecia areata. The CDR3 protein is CASSFTGRADEQYF. As DNA, the CDR3 is TGTGCCAGCAGCTTCACCGGCAGGGCGGACGAGCAGTACTTC.